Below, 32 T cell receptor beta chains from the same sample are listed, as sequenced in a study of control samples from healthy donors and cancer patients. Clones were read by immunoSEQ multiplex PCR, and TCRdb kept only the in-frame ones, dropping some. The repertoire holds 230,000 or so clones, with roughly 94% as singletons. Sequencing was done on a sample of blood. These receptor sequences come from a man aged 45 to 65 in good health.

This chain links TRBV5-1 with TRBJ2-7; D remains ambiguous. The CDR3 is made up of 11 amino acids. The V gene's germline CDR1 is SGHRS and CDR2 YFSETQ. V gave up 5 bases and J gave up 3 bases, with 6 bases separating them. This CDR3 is CASRADYEQYV. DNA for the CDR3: TGCGCCAGCAGGGCAGACTACGAGCAGTACGTC.

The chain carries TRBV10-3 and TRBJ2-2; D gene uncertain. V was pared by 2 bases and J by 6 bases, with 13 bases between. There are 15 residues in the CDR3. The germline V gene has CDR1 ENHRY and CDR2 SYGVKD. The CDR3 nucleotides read TGTGCCATCAGTGAGCCGCGACAAGGTGCCGGGGAGCTGTTTTTT. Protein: CAISEPRQGAGELFF.

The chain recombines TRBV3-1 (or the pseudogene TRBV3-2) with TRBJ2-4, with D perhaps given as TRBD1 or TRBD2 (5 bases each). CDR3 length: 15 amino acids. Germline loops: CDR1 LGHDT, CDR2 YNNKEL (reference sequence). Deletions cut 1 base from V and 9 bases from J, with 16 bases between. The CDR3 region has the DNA TGTGCCAGCAGCCAAGCCTCCGGCGCAGGGAGCATTCAGTACTTC. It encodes CASSQASGAGSIQYF.

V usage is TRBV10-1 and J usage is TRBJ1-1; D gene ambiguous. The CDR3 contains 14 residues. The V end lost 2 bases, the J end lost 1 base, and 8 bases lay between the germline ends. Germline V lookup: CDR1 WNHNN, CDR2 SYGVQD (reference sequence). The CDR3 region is CASSERGTNTEAFF. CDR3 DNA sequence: TGCGCCAGCAGTGAGCGGGGAACGAACACTGAAGCTTTCTTT.

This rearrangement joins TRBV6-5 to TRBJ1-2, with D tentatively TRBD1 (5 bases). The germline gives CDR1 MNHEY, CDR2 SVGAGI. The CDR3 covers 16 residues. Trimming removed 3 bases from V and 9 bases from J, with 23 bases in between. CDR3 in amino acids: CASSYSSRVGSRSYTF. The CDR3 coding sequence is TGTGCCAGCAGTTATTCGAGCAGGGTGGGTAGTAGGAGCTACACCTTC.

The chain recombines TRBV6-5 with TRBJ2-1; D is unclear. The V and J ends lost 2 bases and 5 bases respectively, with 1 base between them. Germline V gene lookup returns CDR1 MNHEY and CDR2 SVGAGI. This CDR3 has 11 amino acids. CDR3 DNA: TGTGCCAGCAGTTACAACAATGAGCAGTTCTTC. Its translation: CASSYNNEQFF.

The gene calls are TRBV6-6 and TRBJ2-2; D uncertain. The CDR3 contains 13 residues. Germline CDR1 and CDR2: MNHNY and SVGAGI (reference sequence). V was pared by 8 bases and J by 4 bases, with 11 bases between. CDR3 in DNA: TGTGCCAGCGATGGGAAGGGCACCGGGGAGCTGTTTTTT. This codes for CASDGKGTGELFF.

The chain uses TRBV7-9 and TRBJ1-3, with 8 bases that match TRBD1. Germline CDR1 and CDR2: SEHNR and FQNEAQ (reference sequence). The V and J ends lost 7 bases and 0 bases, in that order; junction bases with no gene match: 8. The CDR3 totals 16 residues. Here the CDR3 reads CASTRTGSISGNTIYF. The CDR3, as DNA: TGTGCCAGCACCCGGACAGGGTCGATCTCTGGAAACACCATATATTTT.

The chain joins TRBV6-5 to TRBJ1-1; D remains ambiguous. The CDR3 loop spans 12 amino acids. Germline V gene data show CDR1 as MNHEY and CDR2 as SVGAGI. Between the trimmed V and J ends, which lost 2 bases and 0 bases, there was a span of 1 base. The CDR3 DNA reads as TGTGCCAGCAGTTACCTGAACACTGAAGCTTTCTTT. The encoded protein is CASSYLNTEAFF.

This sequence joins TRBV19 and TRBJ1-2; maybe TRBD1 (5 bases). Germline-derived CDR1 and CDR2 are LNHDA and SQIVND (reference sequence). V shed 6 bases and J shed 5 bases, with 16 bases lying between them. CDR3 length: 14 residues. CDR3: CASREGTGSYGYTF. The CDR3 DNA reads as TGTGCCAGTAGGGAAGGGACCGGCTCTTATGGCTACACCTTC.

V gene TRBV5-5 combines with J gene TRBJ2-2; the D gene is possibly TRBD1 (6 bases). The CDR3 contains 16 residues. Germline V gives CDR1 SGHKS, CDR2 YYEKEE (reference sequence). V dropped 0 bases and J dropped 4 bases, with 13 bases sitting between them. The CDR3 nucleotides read TGTGCCAGCAGCTTGGCAGGGGCTTATGGCACCGGGGAGCTGTTTTTT. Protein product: CASSLAGAYGTGELFF.

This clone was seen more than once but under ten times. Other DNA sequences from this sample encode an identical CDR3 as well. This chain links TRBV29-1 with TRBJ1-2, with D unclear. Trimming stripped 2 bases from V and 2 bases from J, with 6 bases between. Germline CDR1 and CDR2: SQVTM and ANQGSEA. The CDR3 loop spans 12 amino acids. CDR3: CSVELGNYGYTF. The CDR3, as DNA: TGCAGCGTTGAACTGGGGAACTATGGCTACACCTTC.

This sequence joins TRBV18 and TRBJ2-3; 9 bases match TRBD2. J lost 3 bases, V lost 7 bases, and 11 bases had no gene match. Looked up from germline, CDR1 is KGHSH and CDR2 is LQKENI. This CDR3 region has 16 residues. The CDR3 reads CASLGLGLAITDTQYF. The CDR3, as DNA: TGTGCCAGCTTAGGCCTCGGACTAGCGATAACAGATACGCAGTATTTT.

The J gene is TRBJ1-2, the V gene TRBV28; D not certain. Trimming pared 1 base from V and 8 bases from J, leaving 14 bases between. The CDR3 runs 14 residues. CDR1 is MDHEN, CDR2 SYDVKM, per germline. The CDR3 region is CASSLLDASYGYTF. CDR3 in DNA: TGTGCCAGCAGTTTATTAGATGCCTCCTACGGCTACACCTTC.

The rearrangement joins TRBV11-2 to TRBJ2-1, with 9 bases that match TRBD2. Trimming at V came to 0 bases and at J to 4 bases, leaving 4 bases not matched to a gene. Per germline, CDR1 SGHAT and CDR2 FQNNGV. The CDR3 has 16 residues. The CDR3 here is CASSLEAGGLYNEQFF. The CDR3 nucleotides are TGTGCCAGCAGCTTAGAAGCGGGGGGTTTGTACAATGAGCAGTTCTTC.

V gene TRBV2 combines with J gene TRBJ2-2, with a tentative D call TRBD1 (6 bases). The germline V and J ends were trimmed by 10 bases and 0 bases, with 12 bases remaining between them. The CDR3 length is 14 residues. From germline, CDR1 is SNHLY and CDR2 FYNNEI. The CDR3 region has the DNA TGTGCCACCAGACAGGTGACGAACACCGGGGAGCTGTTTTTT. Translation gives CATRQVTNTGELFF.

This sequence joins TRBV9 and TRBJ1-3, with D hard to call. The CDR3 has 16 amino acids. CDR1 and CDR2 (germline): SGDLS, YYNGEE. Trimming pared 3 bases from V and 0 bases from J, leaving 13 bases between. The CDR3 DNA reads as TGTGCCAGCAGCGACAAGACTGCCTACTCTGGAAACACCATATATTTT. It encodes CASSDKTAYSGNTIYF.

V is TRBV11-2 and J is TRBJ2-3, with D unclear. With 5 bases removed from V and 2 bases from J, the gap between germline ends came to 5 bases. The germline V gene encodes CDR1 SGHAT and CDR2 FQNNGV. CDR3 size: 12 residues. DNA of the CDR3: TGTGCCAGCAGCCAAAACACAGATACGCAGTATTTT. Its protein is CASSQNTDTQYF.

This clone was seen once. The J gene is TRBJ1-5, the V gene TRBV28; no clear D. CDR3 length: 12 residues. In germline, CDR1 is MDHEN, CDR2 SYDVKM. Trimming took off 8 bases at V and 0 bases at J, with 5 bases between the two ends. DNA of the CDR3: TGTGCCAGCTGCGTTAGCAATCAGCCCCAGCATTTT. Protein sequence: CASCVSNQPQHF. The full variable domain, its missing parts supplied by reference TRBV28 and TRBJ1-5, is DVKVTQSSRYLVKRTGEKVFLECVQDMDHENMFWYRQDPGLGLRLIYFSYDVKMKEKGDIPEGYSVSREKKERFSLILESASTNQTSMYLCASCVSNQPQHFGDGTRLSIL.

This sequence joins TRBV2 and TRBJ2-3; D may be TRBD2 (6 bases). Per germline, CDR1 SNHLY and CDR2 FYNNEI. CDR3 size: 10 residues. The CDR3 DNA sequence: TGTGCTTCTGGGACTCTCACGCAGTATTTT. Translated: CASGTLTQYF.

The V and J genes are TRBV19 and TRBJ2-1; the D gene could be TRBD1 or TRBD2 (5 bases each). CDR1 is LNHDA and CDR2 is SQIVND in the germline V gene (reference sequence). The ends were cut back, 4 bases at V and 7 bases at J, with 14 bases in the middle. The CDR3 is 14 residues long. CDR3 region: CASSTRDLRNEQFF. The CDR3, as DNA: TGTGCCAGTAGTACCCGGGACCTTCGGAATGAGCAGTTCTTC. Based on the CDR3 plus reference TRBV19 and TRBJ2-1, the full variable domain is DGGITQSPKYLFRKEGQNVTLSCEQNLNHDAMYWYRQDPGQGLRLIYYSQIVNDFQKGDIAEGYSVSREKKESFPLTVTSAQKNPTAFYLCASSTRDLRNEQFFGPGTRLTVL.

CDR3 loop: CASSLSIVSGGAADTQYF. DNA of the CDR3: TGTGCCAGCAGCTTATCTATTGTTAGCGGGGGGGCAGCAGATACGCAGTATTTT. V is TRBV7-2 and J is TRBJ2-3; TRBD2 agrees at 11 bases. V shed 2 bases and J 4 bases; nucleotides not matched to a gene: 11. Germline CDR1 SGHTA, CDR2 FQGNSA. The CDR3 consists of 18 residues.

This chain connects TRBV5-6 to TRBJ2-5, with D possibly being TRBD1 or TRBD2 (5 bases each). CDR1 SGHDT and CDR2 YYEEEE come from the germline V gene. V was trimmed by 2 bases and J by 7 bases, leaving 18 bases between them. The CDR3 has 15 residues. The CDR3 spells CASSFRQGVSPTQYF. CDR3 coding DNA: TGTGCCAGCAGCTTTCGCCAGGGAGTCTCTCCGACCCAGTACTTC.

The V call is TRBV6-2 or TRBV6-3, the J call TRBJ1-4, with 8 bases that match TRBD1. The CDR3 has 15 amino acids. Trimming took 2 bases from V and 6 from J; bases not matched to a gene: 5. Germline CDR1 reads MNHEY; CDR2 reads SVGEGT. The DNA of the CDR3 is TGTGCCAGCAGTTACCCGGCAGGGGGCGATGAAAAACTGTTTTTT. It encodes CASSYPAGGDEKLFF.

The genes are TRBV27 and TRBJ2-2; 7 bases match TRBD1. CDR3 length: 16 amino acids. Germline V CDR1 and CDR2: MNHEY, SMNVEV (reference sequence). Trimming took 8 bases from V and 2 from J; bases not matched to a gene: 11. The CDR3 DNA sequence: TGTGCCAGCCGAACCCTCGACAGGGATAACACCGGGGAGCTGTTTTTT. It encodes CASRTLDRDNTGELFF.

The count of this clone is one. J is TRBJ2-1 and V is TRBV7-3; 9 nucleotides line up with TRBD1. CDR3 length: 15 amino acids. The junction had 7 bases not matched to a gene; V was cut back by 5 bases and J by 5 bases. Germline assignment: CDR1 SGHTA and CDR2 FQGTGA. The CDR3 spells CASSAKDRGNNEQFF. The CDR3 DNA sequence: TGTGCCAGCAGCGCCAAGGACAGGGGAAACAATGAGCAGTTCTTC.

The CDR3 DNA sequence: TGCGCCAGCAGCTTGGGTCTAGCGGGGGTCCAAGAGACCCAGTACTTC. This codes for CASSLGLAGVQETQYF. The chain combines TRBV5-1 with TRBJ2-5; 10 bases align to TRBD2. CDR1 SGHRS and CDR2 YFSETQ come from the germline V gene. The CDR3 spans 16 residues. The trim removed 0 bases at V and 1 base at J, leaving 3 bases unmatched.

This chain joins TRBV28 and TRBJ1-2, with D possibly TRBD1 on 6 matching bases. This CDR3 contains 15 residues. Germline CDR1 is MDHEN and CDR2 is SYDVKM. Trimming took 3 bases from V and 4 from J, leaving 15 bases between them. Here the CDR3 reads CASSFAGHPLYGYTF. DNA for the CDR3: TGTGCCAGCAGTTTTGCGGGACATCCGCTCTATGGCTACACCTTC.

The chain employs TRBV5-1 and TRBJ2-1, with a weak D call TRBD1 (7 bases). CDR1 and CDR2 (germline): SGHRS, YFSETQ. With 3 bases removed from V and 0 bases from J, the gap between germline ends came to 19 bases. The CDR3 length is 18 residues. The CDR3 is CASSSGLSGTVSYNEQFF. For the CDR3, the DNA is TGCGCCAGCAGCTCAGGACTATCCGGGACAGTCTCCTACAATGAGCAGTTCTTC.

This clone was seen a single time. Here the CDR3 reads CATSDPSVLTDTQYF. As DNA, the CDR3 is TGTGCCACCAGTGATCCCTCGGTGCTAACAGATACGCAGTATTTT. V is TRBV24-1 and J is TRBJ2-3; D uncertain. The CDR3 covers 15 residues. The germline CDR1 and CDR2 sequences are KGHDR and SFDVKD. V was cut by 3 bases and J by 3 bases, with 12 bases left in between.

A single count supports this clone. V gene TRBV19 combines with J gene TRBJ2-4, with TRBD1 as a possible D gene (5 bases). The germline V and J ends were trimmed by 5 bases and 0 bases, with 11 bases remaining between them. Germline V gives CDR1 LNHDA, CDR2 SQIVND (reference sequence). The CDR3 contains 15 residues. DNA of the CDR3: TGTGCCAGTAGTTACGACAGCGTAGCCAAAAACATTCAGTACTTC. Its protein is CASSYDSVAKNIQYF.

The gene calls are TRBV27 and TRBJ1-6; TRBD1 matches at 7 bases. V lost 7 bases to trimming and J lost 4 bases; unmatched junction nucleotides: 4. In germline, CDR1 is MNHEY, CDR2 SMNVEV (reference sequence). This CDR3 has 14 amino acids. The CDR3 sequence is CASTSGQYNSPLHF. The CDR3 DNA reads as TGTGCCAGCACCTCGGGACAGTATAATTCACCCCTCCACTTT.